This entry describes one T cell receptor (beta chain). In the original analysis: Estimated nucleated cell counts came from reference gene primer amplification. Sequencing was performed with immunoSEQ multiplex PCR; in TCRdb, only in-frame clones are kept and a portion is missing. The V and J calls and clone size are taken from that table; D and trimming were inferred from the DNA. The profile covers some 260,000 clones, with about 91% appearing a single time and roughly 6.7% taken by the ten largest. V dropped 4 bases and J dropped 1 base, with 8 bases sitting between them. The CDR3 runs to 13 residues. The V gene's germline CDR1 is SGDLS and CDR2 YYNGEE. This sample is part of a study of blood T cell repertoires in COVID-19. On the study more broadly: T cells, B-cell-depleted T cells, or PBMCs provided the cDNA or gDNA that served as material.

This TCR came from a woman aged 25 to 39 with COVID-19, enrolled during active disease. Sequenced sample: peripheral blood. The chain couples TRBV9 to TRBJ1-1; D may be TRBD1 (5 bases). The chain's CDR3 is CASSSQGNTEAFF. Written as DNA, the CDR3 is TGTGCCAGCAGCTCGCAGGGGAACACTGAAGCTTTCTTT. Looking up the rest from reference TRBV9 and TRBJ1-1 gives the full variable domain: DSGVTQTPKHLITATGQRVTLRCSPRSGDLSVYWYQQSLDQGLQFLIQYYNGEERAKGNILERFSAQQFPDLHSELNLSSLELGDSALYFCASSSQGNTEAFFGQGTRLTVV.